Described below is a single T cell receptor (beta chain) sequence and its context. Its antigen is not known. The sample comes from a study of cytomegalovirus exposure and HLA in healthy donors. V was pared by 5 bases and J by 3 bases, with 14 bases between. There are 14 residues in the CDR3. CDR1 SEHNR and CDR2 FQNEAQ come from the germline V gene (reference sequence). Findings and caveats of the study: 87-base-pair reads could not separate some V segments, including TRBV6-2 and TRBV6-3. Segments of the TCR beta V type were, in most cases, productive about 90% or about 30% of the time in an earlier analysis. As a later analysis revealed, most CMV-associated TCR beta chains appeared HLA-restricted.

A multiplex PCR was run with 60 Vbeta primers and 13 Jbeta primers. The repertoire was sequenced with immunoSEQ multiplex PCR; TCRdb's copy has only in-frame clones and lacks some. This sample yields under 150,000 clones, of which about 81% are seen a single time; less than 6.5% belongs to the top ten. The specimen sequenced was PBMCs. The source is a middle-aged woman in good health and CMV-seropositive. This chain uses TRBV7-9 with TRBJ2-7, with D perhaps matching TRBD2 (6 bases). The CDR3 DNA is TGTGCCAGCAGCCCCTTGGGGAGGAGCTACGAGCAGTACTTC. It specifies CASSPLGRSYEQYF.